This T cell receptor (beta chain) originates from a study of T cells in Graves' hyperthyroidism and ophthalmopathy. Stable disease denoted Graves' hyperthyroidism without ophthalmopathy progression within 18 months. The CDR3 runs 12 residues. V was clipped by 8 bases and J by 12 bases, with 16 bases between them. Germline V lookup: CDR1 SEHNR, CDR2 FQNEAQ (reference sequence). RNA transcripts provided the source from which TCR beta CDR3 regions were amplified. During a first-round RT-PCR of the TCR CDR3, the HTBI primer set was used. Using its own MiXCR run on the multiplex PCR reads, TCRdb lists one record per CDR3 protein. This sample carries 75,000 to 100,000 distinct CDR3 sequences, around 50% of them seen once, and the ten largest clones take 25% to 30%. This clonotype was counted between two and nine times. This may be a read error: a much more frequent sequence differs by one nucleotide.

This chain uses TRBV7-9 with TRBJ1-4; D is undetermined. Sequenced material: blood. The clonotype was recovered from a woman aged 40 to 50 with Graves' hyperthyroidism. CDR3 amino acids: CASGSRSSELFF. CDR3 nucleotide sequence: TGTGCCAGCGGCTCACGTTCGAGCGAACTGTTTTTT.